This TCR beta chain is from a study of blood T cell repertoires in COVID-19 (dated by TCRdb to 2018 to 2020). Study-level background: Samples covering the acute and convalescent phases of COVID-19 were provided by collaborators in the United States, Italy and Spain. The prospective study material was composed of cDNA or gDNA derived from T cells, B-cell-depleted T cells, or PBMCs. The repertoires were made available in a free public database intended to serve as a resource for research on the immune response to SARS-CoV-2. HLA class I and class II types, where available, came from metadata supplied by the sample provider rather than from assay-based typing. Nearly every sample came with metadata listing a de-identified subject ID, COVID-19 status, age in years and sex. The samples were drawn from the first 160 participants of the ongoing ImmuneRACE study and from 1,254 subjects provided by 6 global collaborators. Subjects who had been exposed to COVID-19, were actively infected with it, or had recovered from it provided the deeply sampled blood TCRbeta repertoires that made up the dataset. The study at large found these results: Clinical and demographic metadata were provided uncurated, with the amount varying by source and participant.

TCRbeta CDR3 regions were amplified from genomic DNA by means of the immunoSEQ Assay, a bias-controlled multiplex PCR. In the paper's pipeline: The number of nucleated cells in each sample was estimated by amplification of reference gene primers within the assay. To quantify the absolute abundance of each unique TCRbeta CDR3 rearrangement, sequence reads were collapsed and filtered. For each sample, productive Simpson clonality was calculated by taking the square root of Simpson's diversity index across productive rearrangements. Sourced from immuneACCESS, this table was stored by TCRdb with only in-frame sequences that have V and J called. A share of the clones is absent; for the studies checked, an unresolved V gene accounts for under half, and the remainder has no known explanation. The D gene and trimming were derived from the DNA, and the V and J assignments and clone size from that table. The sample contains over 150,000 clones, around 84% of them found a single time. 2.5% of the sample comes from the top ten.

CDR1 and CDR2, per the germline V gene, are SGHDT and YYEEEE. V is cut back by 4 bases and J by 7 bases, with 12 bases in the junction unmatched. The CDR3 has 16 amino acids, counting the end cysteine and phenylalanine. Only CDR3 DNA remains: 48 bases, in frame from the first base. Comment on this clone: Its antigen is currently not known. One base away there is no much larger clone; base qualities are not given.

One collaborating source in Seattle enrolled patients during active infection and followed them longitudinally through the course of disease. Whole blood was collected in K2EDTA tubes by collaborating institutions according to the institutions' own protocols. For TCRbeta analysis, collaborator samples were shipped as frozen whole blood, as isolated PBMCs, or as DNA extracted from either sample type. The V and J segments used are TRBV5-6 and TRBJ2-3, and 10 junctional nucleotides match TRBD2. The sequence derives from a woman at least 80 years old with COVID-19, enrolled during active disease. Input material: peripheral blood. The nucleotide sequence reads TGTGCCAGCAGCGACCCGGGACTAGCGATTTCCCATACGCAGTATTTT. Its product reads: CASSDPGLAISHTQYF.